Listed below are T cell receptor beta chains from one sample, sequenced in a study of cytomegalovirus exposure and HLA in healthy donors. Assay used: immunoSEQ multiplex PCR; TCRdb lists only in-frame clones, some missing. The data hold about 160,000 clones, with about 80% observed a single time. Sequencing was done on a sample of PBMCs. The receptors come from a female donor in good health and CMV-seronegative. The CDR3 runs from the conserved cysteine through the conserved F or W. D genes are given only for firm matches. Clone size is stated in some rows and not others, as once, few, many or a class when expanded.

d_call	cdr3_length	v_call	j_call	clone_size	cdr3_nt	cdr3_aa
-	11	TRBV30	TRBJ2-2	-	TGTGCCTGGACCGCGTCGGGGGAGCTGTTTTTT	CAWTASGELFF
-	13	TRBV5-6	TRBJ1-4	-	TGTGCCAGCAGCCTAGCAACTAATGAAAAACTGTTTTTT	CASSLATNEKLFF
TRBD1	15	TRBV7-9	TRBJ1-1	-	TGTGCCAGCAGCCGAGGACAGGTGATGAACACTGAAGCTTTCTTT	CASSRGQVMNTEAFF
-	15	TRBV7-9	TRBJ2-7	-	TGTGCCAGCAGCTTAGCGCGAGGGATTTTCTACGAGCAGTACTTC	CASSLARGIFYEQYF
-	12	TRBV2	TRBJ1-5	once	TGTGCCAGCAGGTCCAACAGTCAGCCCCAGCATTTT	CASRSNSQPQHF
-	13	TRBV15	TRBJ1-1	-	TGTGCCACCAGCAGATATCCCAACACTGAAGCTTTCTTT	CATSRYPNTEAFF
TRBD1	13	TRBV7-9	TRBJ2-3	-	TGTGCCAGCAGCTCGACAGGGGGTGATACGCAGTATTTT	CASSSTGGDTQYF
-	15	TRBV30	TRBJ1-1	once	TGTGCCTGGAGTCCGGGTGGGTTCGGGGACACTGAAGCTTTCTTT	CAWSPGGFGDTEAFF
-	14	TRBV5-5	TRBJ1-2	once	TGTGCCAGCACCCGGGGGGGGGTTAAGGCTGGCTACACCTTC	CASTRGGVKAGYTF
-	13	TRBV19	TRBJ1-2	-	TGTGCCAGTAGTACCGGGAGTTACTATGGCTACACCTTC	CASSTGSYYGYTF
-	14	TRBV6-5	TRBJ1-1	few	TGTGCCAGCAGTGAATTATCAGGGAACACTGAAGCTTTCTTT	CASSELSGNTEAFF
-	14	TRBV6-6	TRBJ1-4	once	TGTGCCAGCAGTTACTCCGAGAATAATGAAAAACTGTTTTTT	CASSYSENNEKLFF
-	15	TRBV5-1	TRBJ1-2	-	TGCGCCAGCAGCTCACTCGAAAACAGACCCTATGGCTACACCTTC	CASSSLENRPYGYTF
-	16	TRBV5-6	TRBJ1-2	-	TGTGCCAGCAGCCTCCTCCCCCAGGACAGTACTTATGGCTACACCTTC	CASSLLPQDSTYGYTF
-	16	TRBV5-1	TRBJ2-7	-	TGCGCCAGCAGCTTGGACGTAAGCGGGCCAACCTACGAGCAGTACTTC	CASSLDVSGPTYEQYF
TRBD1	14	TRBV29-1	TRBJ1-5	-	TGCAGCGTGACAGGGCCAGGGAACAATCAGCCCCAGCATTTT	CSVTGPGNNQPQHF
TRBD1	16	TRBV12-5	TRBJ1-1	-	TGTGCTAGTGGATCCATCTTAGGACAGGGGGAAACTGAAGCTTTCTTT	CASGSILGQGETEAFF
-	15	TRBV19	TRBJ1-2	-	TGTGCCAGTAGTATAGATTCAGGGGCTCACTATGGCTACACCTTC	CASSIDSGAHYGYTF
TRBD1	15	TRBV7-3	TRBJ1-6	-	TGTGCCAGCAGCCCAGGGGGCTCCTATAATTCACCCCTCCACTTT	CASSPGGSYNSPLHF
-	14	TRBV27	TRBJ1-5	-	TGTGCCAGCAGTTTATCAGGGGGCAATCAGCCCCAGCATTTT	CASSLSGGNQPQHF
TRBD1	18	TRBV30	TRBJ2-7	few	TGTGCCTGGAGATCCATAAATTGGGACAGGGGGTACTCCTACGAGCAGTACTTC	CAWRSINWDRGYSYEQYF
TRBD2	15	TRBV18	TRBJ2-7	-	TGTGCCAGCTCACCCTCCGGGACTAGCGTCGACGAGCAGTACTTC	CASSPSGTSVDEQYF
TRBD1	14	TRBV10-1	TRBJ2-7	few	TGCGCCAGCAGCACCGGGACAGCGACCTACGAGCAGTACTTC	CASSTGTATYEQYF
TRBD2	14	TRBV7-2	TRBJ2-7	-	TGTGCCAGCAGCTCGGGACTAGCGGCCTACGAGCAGTACTTC	CASSSGLAAYEQYF
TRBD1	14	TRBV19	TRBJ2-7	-	TGTGCCAGTAGTATTGACAGGGGGCACTACGAGCAGTACTTC	CASSIDRGHYEQYF
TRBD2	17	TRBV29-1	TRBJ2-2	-	TGCAGCGTTGATAGTAGCGGGGGGGCCACGGCCACCGGGGAGCTGTTTTTT	CSVDSSGGATATGELFF
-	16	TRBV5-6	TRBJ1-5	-	TGTGCCAGCAGGCTTCGGGACTCGCGAAGGGATCAGCCCCAGCATTTT	CASRLRDSRRDQPQHF
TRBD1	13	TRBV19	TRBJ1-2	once	TGTGCCAGTAGTATACGGACAGGGGCCGGCTACACCTTC	CASSIRTGAGYTF
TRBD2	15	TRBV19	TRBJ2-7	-	TGTGCCAGTAGTATAACCGCAATAGCGGGAGCAAAGCAGTACTTC	CASSITAIAGAKQYF
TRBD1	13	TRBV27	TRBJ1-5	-	TGTGCCAGCAGTTTTGGGGACAGTCAGCCCCAGCATTTT	CASSFGDSQPQHF
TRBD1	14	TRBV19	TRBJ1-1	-	TGTGCCAGTAGTATAAAACAGGGGGCACTGGAAGCTTTCTTT	CASSIKQGALEAFF
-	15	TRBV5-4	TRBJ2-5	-	TGTGCCAGCAGCTTGGAGGCCCCAGCGGAGGAGACCCAGTACTTC	CASSLEAPAEETQYF
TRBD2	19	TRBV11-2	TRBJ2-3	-	TGTGCCAGCAGCTTAGACAACCACCTAGCGGGGGCAACCACAGATACGCAGTATTTT	CASSLDNHLAGATTDTQYF
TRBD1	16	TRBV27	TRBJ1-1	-	TGTGCCAGCAGTTCGGACAGGGGTTCGTTGGGCACTGAAGCTTTCTTT	CASSSDRGSLGTEAFF
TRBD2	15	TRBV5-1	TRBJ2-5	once	TGCGCCAGCAGCTTACGGGGGGACCTCGAAGAGACCCAGTACTTC	CASSLRGDLEETQYF
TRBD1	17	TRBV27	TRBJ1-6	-	TGTGCCAGCAGTTTGATACCGACAGGGGGCTTAGTAGGACCCCTCCACTTT	CASSLIPTGGLVGPLHF
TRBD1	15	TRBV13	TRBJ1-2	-	TGTGCCAACAGCTTAGACAGGGGCTCTGCCTATGGCTACACCTTC	CANSLDRGSAYGYTF
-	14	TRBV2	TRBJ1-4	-	TGTGCCAGCAGCCGGGGGGTGGGGAATGAAAAACTGTTTTTT	CASSRGVGNEKLFF
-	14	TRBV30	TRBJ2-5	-	TGTGCCTGGAGCGCTGGCCTAGGGGTAGAGACCCAGTACTTC	CAWSAGLGVETQYF
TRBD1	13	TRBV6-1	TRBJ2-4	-	TGTGCCAGCAGGGAGCTACAGGGGAACATTCAGTACTTC	CASRELQGNIQYF
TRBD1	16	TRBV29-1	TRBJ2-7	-	TGCAGCGTTGGAGGGACAGGGGGCGATCGTCGATACGAGCAGTACTTC	CSVGGTGGDRRYEQYF
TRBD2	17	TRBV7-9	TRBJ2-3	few	TGTGCCAGCAGCGTAGGGACTAGCGGGACCTTGGGGGATACGCAGTATTTT	CASSVGTSGTLGDTQYF
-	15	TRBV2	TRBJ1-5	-	TGTGCCAGCAGTGAAGCGCAGGGGCGCAATCAGCCCCAGCATTTT	CASSEAQGRNQPQHF
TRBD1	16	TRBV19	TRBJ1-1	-	TGTGCCAGTAGTAGCCTAACCCAGGGGGCTGATACTGAAGCTTTCTTT	CASSSLTQGADTEAFF
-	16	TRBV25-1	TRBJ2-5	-	TGTGCCAGCAGTGAATGGACGGGGGGCAGGCAAGAGACCCAGTACTTC	CASSEWTGGRQETQYF
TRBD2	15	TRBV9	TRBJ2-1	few	TGTGCCAGCAGCGTAAGCGGGGGGGCTGGTAATGAGCAGTTCTTC	CASSVSGGAGNEQFF
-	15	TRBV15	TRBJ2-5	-	TGTGCCACCAGCAGATCCGAAGGGGGTCAAGAGACCCAGTACTTC	CATSRSEGGQETQYF